The clone carrying this TCR beta chain has only a few counts. Its antigen is still unknown. TCRdb re-derived calls from the RT-PCR reads in MiXCR, one entry per CDR3 protein. Of over 750,000 distinct CDR3 sequences in the sample, around 20% were seen once. Trimming took 0 bases from V and 8 from J, leaving 11 bases between them. CDR3 length equals 14 residues. The germline CDR1 and CDR2 sequences are LGHNA and YNFKEQ. This sample is part of a study of response to subunit inactivated influenza vaccine. Study results and limitations: The authors suggested that few new T cells are recruited per seasonal influenza vaccination.

J is TRBJ2-1 and V is TRBV4-2; no firm D call. Sequencing used PBMCs from blood, obtained about 5 days after vaccination. The TCR was taken from a man aged 50 or older who received an inactivated influenza vaccine. CDR3 nucleotides: TGTGCCAGCAGCCAAGAAGGTGGGGTCCATGAGCAGTTCTTC. This sequence encodes CASSQEGGVHEQFF.